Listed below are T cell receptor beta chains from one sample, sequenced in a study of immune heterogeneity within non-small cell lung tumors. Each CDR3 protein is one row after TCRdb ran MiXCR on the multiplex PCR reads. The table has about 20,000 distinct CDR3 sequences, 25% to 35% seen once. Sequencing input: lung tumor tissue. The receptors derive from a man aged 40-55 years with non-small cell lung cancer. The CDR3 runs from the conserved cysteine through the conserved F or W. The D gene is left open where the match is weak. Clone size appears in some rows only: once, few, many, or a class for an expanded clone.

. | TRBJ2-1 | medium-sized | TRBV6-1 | TGTGCCAGCAGTGACCCGACACCGAACAATGAGCAGTTCTTC | CASSDPTPNNEQFF
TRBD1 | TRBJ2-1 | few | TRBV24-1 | TGTGCCACCAGACAAGACAGGGGGAATTTCTTC | CATRQDRGNFF
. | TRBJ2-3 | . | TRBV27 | TGTGCCAGCATGGGGTGGGGCCCGGGAGATACGCAGTATTTT | CASMGWGPGDTQYF
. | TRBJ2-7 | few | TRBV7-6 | TGTGCCAGCAGCAGCAGGGAGTCTCCCCAGTACTTC | CASSSRESPQYF
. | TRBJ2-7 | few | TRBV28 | TGTGCCAGCAGTTTATACGGGGGACAGTACTTC | CASSLYGGQYF
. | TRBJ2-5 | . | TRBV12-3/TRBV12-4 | TGTGCCAGCCGGTGGGGGAGTGATCAAGAGACCCAGTACTTC | CASRWGSDQETQYF
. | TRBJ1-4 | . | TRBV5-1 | TGCGCCAGCAGCTTCGCAGGGGCCGATGACAAACTGTTTTTT | CASSFAGADDKLFF
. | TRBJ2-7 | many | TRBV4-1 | TGCGCCAGCAGCCAAGGGGTGGCTAGCAAGTACGAGCAGTACTTC | CASSQGVASKYEQYF
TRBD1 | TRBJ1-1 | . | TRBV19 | TGTGCCAGTAGTATAGGGGACAGGGCAGCGAACACTGAAGCTTTCTTT | CASSIGDRAANTEAFF
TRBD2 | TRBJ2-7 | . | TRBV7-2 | TGTGCCAGCAGCGCTTTTAGCGGGCCCTCCTACGATCAGTACTTC | CASSAFSGPSYDQYF
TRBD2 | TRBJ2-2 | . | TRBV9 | TGTGCCAGCAGCTTCGAAGCGGGAGTAAACACCGGGGAGCTGTTTTTT | CASSFEAGVNTGELFF
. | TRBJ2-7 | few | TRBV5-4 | TGTGCCAGCAGAAAAGGGGATGAGCAGTACTTC | CASRKGDEQYF
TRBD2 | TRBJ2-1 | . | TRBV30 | TGTGCCTGGAGTGGGCTAGCGGGAGAGGTGGAGCAGTTCTTC | CAWSGLAGEVEQFF
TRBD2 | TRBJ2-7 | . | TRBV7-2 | TGTGCCAGAAGCTCGGGACTAGCGGCTGGCGAGCAGTACTTC | CARSSGLAAGEQYF
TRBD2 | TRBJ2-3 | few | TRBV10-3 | TGTGCCATTAGCGGGAGGGTCACAGATACGCAGTATTTT | CAISGRVTDTQYF
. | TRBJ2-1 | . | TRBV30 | TGTGCCTGGAGTGTGGACGCCACTTTTCATGAGCAGTTCTTC | CAWSVDATFHEQFF
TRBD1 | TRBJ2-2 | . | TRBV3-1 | TGTGCCAGCAGCGCCCGGACAGGGGGCGTTCGAACCGGGGAGCTGTTTTTT | CASSARTGGVRTGELFF
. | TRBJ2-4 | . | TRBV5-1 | TGCGCCAGCAGCTTCAGTACAGGTAGAAACATTCAGTACTTC | CASSFSTGRNIQYF
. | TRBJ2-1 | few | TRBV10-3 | TGTGCCATCAGGATAATTGGGACGGTAGATGAGCAGTTCTTC | CAIRIIGTVDEQFF
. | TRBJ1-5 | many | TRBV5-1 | TGCGCCAGCAGCTTGGATTGGAATCAGCCCCAGCATTTT | CASSLDWNQPQHF
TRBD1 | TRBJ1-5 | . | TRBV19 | TGTGCCAGTGGTACCGGGGCAGGGGGATGGGGCAATCAGCCCCAGCATTTT | CASGTGAGGWGNQPQHF
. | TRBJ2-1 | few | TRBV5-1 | TGCGCCAGCAGCTCAGGGACGGGATCCCTTTCCTACAATGAGCAGTTCTTC | CASSSGTGSLSYNEQFF
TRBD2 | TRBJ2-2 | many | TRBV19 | TGTGCCAGTAGTAACCAGGGACTAGCGGGAAACACCGGGGAGCTGTTTTTT | CASSNQGLAGNTGELFF
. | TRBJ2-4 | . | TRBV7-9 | TGTGCCAGCAGCGAGACAGTAGCCAAAAACATTCAGTACTTC | CASSETVAKNIQYF
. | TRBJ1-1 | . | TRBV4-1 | TGCGCCAGCAGCCGAACCATAAGAGTCAACACTGAAGCTTCCTTT | CASSRTIRVNTEASF
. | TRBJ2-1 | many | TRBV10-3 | TGTGCCATCAGCCCACAGGGATTGGATGAGCAGTTCTTC | CAISPQGLDEQFF
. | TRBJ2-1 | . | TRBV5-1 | TGCGCCAGCATGCTTGCCCCTAGCTCCTACAATGAGCAGTTCTTC | CASMLAPSSYNEQFF
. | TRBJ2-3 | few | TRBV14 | TGTGCCAGCAGCTTAGGGAGACGCACAGATACGCAGTATTTT | CASSLGRRTDTQYF
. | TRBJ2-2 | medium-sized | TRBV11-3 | TGTGCCAGCAGCTCCGACGTGGTCGGGGAGCTGTTTTTT | CASSSDVVGELFF
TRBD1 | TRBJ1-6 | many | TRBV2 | TGTGCCAGCAGCCCACAGGGGATGAATTCACCCCTCCACTTT | CASSPQGMNSPLHF
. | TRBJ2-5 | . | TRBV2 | TGTGCCAGCAGTGCAGGCGAGACCCAGTACTTC | CASSAGETQYF
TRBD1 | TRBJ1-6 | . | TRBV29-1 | TGCAGCGTGAGGGACAGGACAAATTCACCCCTCCACTTT | CSVRDRTNSPLHF
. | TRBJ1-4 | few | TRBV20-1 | TGCAGTGCTAGCAGGAGAGGTGAAAAACTGTTTTTT | CSASRRGEKLFF
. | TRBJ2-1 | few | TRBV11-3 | TGTGCCAGCAGCTTGCAAGCTGATGAGCAGTTCTTC | CASSLQADEQFF
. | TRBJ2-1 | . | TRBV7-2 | TGTGCCAGCAGCTTAAGAGCGGCGGAGCAGTTCTTC | CASSLRAAEQFF
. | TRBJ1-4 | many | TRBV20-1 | TGCAGTGCTCGTGGTCGCTTTGCGGGGATTAATGAAAAACTGTTTTTT | CSARGRFAGINEKLFF
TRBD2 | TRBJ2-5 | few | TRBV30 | TGTGCCTGGAGTCCCACGAGCGGGGGAGTAGTCCAGTACTTC | CAWSPTSGGVVQYF
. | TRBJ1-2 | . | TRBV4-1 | TGCGCCAGCAGCCAAGAAAATTATGGCTACACCTTC | CASSQENYGYTF
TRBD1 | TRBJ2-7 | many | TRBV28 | TGTGCCAGCAGTTTAGACAGGGGCGCCTACGAGCAGTACTTC | CASSLDRGAYEQYF
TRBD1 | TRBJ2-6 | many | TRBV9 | TGTGCCAGCAGCCCTCAACAGGGGTCTGGGGCCAACGTCCTGACTTTC | CASSPQQGSGANVLTF
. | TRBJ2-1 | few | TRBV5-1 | TGCGCCAGCAGCCTGGGTGGGGGGATCTACAATGAGCAGTTCTTC | CASSLGGGIYNEQFF
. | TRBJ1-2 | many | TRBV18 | TGTGCCAGCACACCAAACGCAGGCGGGGTTGGCTACACCTTC | CASTPNAGGVGYTF
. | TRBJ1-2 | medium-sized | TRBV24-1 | TGTGCCACCAGTGACACGAACTATGGCTACACCTTC | CATSDTNYGYTF
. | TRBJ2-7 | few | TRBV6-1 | TGTGCCAGCAGTGAATACGTCTCCTACGAGCAGTACTTC | CASSEYVSYEQYF
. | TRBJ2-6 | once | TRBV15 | TGTGCCACCAGCAGAACCCGACAGGCTGGGGCCACCGTCCTGACTTTC | CATSRTRQAGATVLTF
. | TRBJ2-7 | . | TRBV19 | TGTGCCAGTAGTATCGATCAGCGTACGTACGAGCAGTACTTC | CASSIDQRTYEQYF